Presented here are 15 T cell receptor beta chains from one specimen sequenced in a study of T cell responses to AZD1222 COVID-19 vaccine. Produced via immunoSEQ multiplex PCR; TCRdb's table is partial and in-frame only. The table lists roughly 140,000 clones, 80% to 95% of them singletons, with 3% to 4% in the top ten. Specimen: peripheral blood, collected 28 days after the second AZD1222 dose. All receptors come from an adult who received the AZD1222 COVID-19 vaccine.

The rearrangement links TRBV6-1 to TRBJ1-5; no reliable D call. Between the trimmed V and J ends, which lost 2 bases and 0 bases, there was a span of 8 bases. Germline V lookup: CDR1 MNHNS, CDR2 SASEGT. The CDR3 has 15 amino acids. Here the CDR3 DNA reads TGTGCCAGCAGTGAACAGTACCTTAGCAATCAGCCCCAGCATTTT. Its translation is CASSEQYLSNQPQHF.

This sequence joins TRBV5-1 and TRBJ2-3; D possibly corresponds to TRBD2 (5 bases). The CDR3 contains 15 residues. The V end was cut by 3 bases, the J end by 0 bases, with 11 bases between. Germline CDR1 and CDR2: SGHRS and YFSETQ. CDR3 sequence (DNA): TGCGCCAGCAGCTCCGGGGAGTCTAGCACAGATACGCAGTATTTT. As protein: CASSSGESSTDTQYF.

The V and J genes are TRBV5-1 and TRBJ1-5; the D is unclear. Germline CDR1 SGHRS, CDR2 YFSETQ. Trimming left V 0 bases short and J 6 bases short, with 13 bases between. The CDR3 is made up of 15 amino acids. CDR3 coding DNA: TGCGCCAGCAGCTTGGGAACGGGTACCGGTCAGCCCCAGCATTTT. This translates into CASSLGTGTGQPQHF.

V usage is TRBV10-3 and J usage is TRBJ2-3, with D unclear. The length of the CDR3 is 16 residues. V was cut by 6 bases and J by 0 bases, with 16 bases left in between. Germline loops: CDR1 ENHRY, CDR2 SYGVKD. The CDR3 DNA is TGTGCCATCAGACCATCAGACGGAACTAGCACAGATACGCAGTATTTT. Its translation is CAIRPSDGTSTDTQYF.

The V call is TRBV7-9, the J call TRBJ1-4; the match to TRBD1 covers 8 bases. The CDR3 totals 15 residues. Trimming took 4 bases from V and 3 from J; bases not matched to a gene: 4. CDR1 is SEHNR, CDR2 FQNEAQ, per germline (reference sequence). The CDR3 coding sequence is TGTGCCAGCAGCTCCGGACAGGGAGCTAATGAAAAACTGTTTTTT. Its protein is CASSSGQGANEKLFF.

This chain joins TRBV5-1 and TRBJ1-5, with unresolved D. CDR1 and CDR2 (germline): SGHRS, YFSETQ. V was shortened by 4 bases and J by 3 bases, with 17 bases between the two germline ends. This CDR3 is 16 amino acids long. CDR3 coding DNA: TGCGCCAGCAGCCCCCCCCTGGCCAGAAACAATCAGCCCCAGCATTTT. It encodes CASSPPLARNNQPQHF.

The chain recombines TRBV19 with TRBJ1-2; TRBD1 agrees at 10 bases. CDR3 size: 14 residues. Germline assignment: CDR1 LNHDA and CDR2 SQIVND (reference sequence). With V trimmed by 6 bases and J by 4 bases, 5 bases remained unmatched. CDR3 nucleotide sequence: TGTGCCAGTAGGAAGACAGGGGGCTCCTATGGCTACACCTTC. Protein product: CASRKTGGSYGYTF. The full variable domain, completed using reference TRBV19 and TRBJ1-2, is DGGITQSPKYLFRKEGQNVTLSCEQNLNHDAMYWYRQDPGQGLRLIYYSQIVNDFQKGDIAEGYSVSREKKESFPLTVTSAQKNPTAFYLCASRKTGGSYGYTFGSGTRLTVV.

J is TRBJ2-3 and V is TRBV28; D unclear. Deletions cut 6 bases from V and 5 bases from J, with 9 bases between. From germline, CDR1 is MDHEN and CDR2 SYDVKM. This CDR3 is 12 amino acids long. The CDR3 DNA reads TGTGCCAGCAGGACCCTAGGAGATACGCAGTATTTT. As protein: CASRTLGDTQYF.

The chain carries TRBV4-1 and TRBJ1-5; no clear D gene. This CDR3 spans 14 amino acids. Trimming cost V 7 bases and J 2 bases, with 12 bases left between them. CDR1 MGHRA and CDR2 YSYEKL come from the germline V gene. CDR3: CASTPSWGNQPQHF. The CDR3 DNA sequence: TGCGCCAGCACCCCAAGCTGGGGCAATCAGCCCCAGCATTTT.

This clone was detected a few times. The CDR3 is CASCTGTADSNQPQHF. Here the CDR3 DNA reads TGTGCCAGCTGCACGGGGACAGCCGATAGCAATCAGCCCCAGCATTTT. The V and J genes are TRBV7-9 and TRBJ1-5; 7 bases match TRBD1. The length of the CDR3 is 16 residues. Germline-derived CDR1 and CDR2 are SEHNR and FQNEAQ (reference sequence). V gave up 8 bases and J gave up 0 bases; unmatched junction bases: 10.

The chain couples TRBV4-3 to TRBJ2-7; 10 nucleotides align to TRBD2. Germline CDR1 reads LGHNA; CDR2 reads YSLEER. The CDR3 runs 15 residues. V was pared by 3 bases and J by 2 bases, with 4 bases of the junction left unmatched. CDR3 sequence reads: CASSQGTSVAYEQYF. The CDR3 DNA reads as TGCGCCAGCAGCCAGGGGACTAGCGTGGCCTACGAGCAGTACTTC.

V gene TRBV6-2 or TRBV6-3 combines with J gene TRBJ1-2; D remains ambiguous. The CDR3 has 12 amino acids. Per the germline V gene, CDR1 is MNHEY and CDR2 is SVGEGT. V was trimmed by 5 bases and J by 8 bases, leaving 12 bases between them. In DNA, the CDR3 is TGTGCCAGCAGTGCCCCATGGCACGGCTACACCTTC. Translation: CASSAPWHGYTF.

J is TRBJ1-2 and V is TRBV28; no firm D call. CDR1 is MDHEN and CDR2 is SYDVKM in the germline V gene. The V gene lost 3 bases and the J gene lost 5 bases, with 4 bases spanning the gap. The CDR3 has 11 amino acids. The CDR3 protein is CASSFGYGYTF. In DNA, the CDR3 is TGTGCCAGCAGTTTCGGGTATGGCTACACCTTC.

This chain joins TRBV5-1 and TRBJ2-5, with 7 bases identical to TRBD2. V trimming: 0 bases; J trimming: 2 bases; junction bases outside the gene matches: 7. Germline CDR1 reads SGHRS; CDR2 reads YFSETQ. The CDR3 length is 16 residues. The CDR3 sequence: CASSLAALSGQETQYF. The CDR3, as DNA: TGCGCCAGCAGCTTGGCGGCCCTTAGCGGGCAAGAGACCCAGTACTTC.

The V call is TRBV7-9, the J call TRBJ1-2; a possible D gene is TRBD1 (6 bases). The CDR3 spans 15 residues. Germline CDR1 is SEHNR and CDR2 is FQNEAQ (reference sequence). Trimming pared 5 bases from V and 6 bases from J, leaving 19 bases between. The CDR3: CASSPFIGGVNGYTF. The CDR3 coding sequence is TGTGCCAGCAGCCCTTTTATTGGGGGCGTGAATGGCTACACCTTC.